This passage covers 27 T cell receptor beta chains from one sample sequenced in a study of blood T cell repertoires in COVID-19. Assay: immunoSEQ multiplex PCR; the TCRdb copy retains only in-frame clones and omits some. The table includes 20,000 to 30,000 clones, 90% detected once. The sequenced material came from peripheral blood. All receptors come from a woman aged 55 to 70 with active COVID-19.

The chain carries TRBV20-1 and TRBJ1-2; possible D gene TRBD1, 6 bases. The CDR3 spans 11 residues. Germline V lookup: CDR1 DFQATT, CDR2 SNEGSKA (reference sequence). CDR3 residues: CSSRTDYGYTF. CDR3 DNA sequence: TGCAGCTCTAGGACAGACTATGGCTACACCTTC.

This clone was recorded once. The rearrangement uses TRBV11-2 and TRBJ2-7; D perhaps matches TRBD1 (5 bases). V lost 2 bases and J 3 bases, leaving 11 bases between the germline ends. This CDR3 has 14 residues. CDR1 SGHAT and CDR2 FQNNGV come from the germline V gene. Written as DNA, the CDR3 is TGTGCCAGCAGCTTAAACCCAGGGCACTACGAGCAGTACTTC. Its translation is CASSLNPGHYEQYF.

CDR3 in amino acids: CSVEGLAGFNEQFF. For the CDR3, the DNA is TGCAGCGTTGAAGGACTAGCGGGCTTCAATGAGCAGTTCTTC. The chain uses TRBV29-1 and TRBJ2-1; 10 bases align to TRBD2. V lost 1 base, J lost 6 bases, and 3 bases stayed unmatched. This CDR3 is built from 14 residues. Germline CDR1 reads SQVTM; CDR2 reads ANQGSEA.

The chain has TRBV19 and TRBJ2-1, with TRBD2 matching over 10 bases. The V gene's germline CDR1 is LNHDA and CDR2 SQIVND (reference sequence). Trimming removed 9 bases from V and 6 bases from J; junction bases left unmatched: 8. The CDR3 is 14 amino acids. CDR3 region: CASLKREGGNEQFF. The CDR3 coding sequence is TGTGCCAGCTTGAAGCGGGAGGGAGGCAATGAGCAGTTCTTC.

The chain carries TRBV5-1 and TRBJ2-3; D is perhaps TRBD1 (5 bases). The CDR3 spans 15 residues. Germline lookup yields CDR1 SGHRS and CDR2 YFSETQ. V was shortened by 4 bases and J by 3 bases, with 15 bases between the two germline ends. CDR3 in DNA: TGCGCCAGCAGCGGTAGCAGGGTATTGACAGATACGCAGTATTTT. Its protein is CASSGSRVLTDTQYF.

V is TRBV19 and J is TRBJ2-3, with a possible D match to TRBD2 (6 bases). The length of the CDR3 is 15 residues. Germline loops: CDR1 LNHDA, CDR2 SQIVND (reference sequence). V was shortened by 1 base and J by 0 bases, with 8 bases between the two germline ends. CDR3 nucleotide sequence: TGTGCCAGTAGTATAGGCGGGACTAGCACAGATACGCAGTATTTT. This encodes CASSIGGTSTDTQYF.

This clone turned up a few times. This rearrangement joins TRBV6-5 to TRBJ2-3; the match to TRBD2 covers 11 bases. The V segment lost 6 bases and the J segment 1 base; nucleotides outside the gene matches: 3. CDR3 length equals 15 residues. Looked up from germline, CDR1 is MNHEY and CDR2 is SVGAGI. The CDR3 DNA follows: TGTGCCAGCAGAGCGGGACTAGCGGGCACAGATACGCAGTATTTT. Translation: CASRAGLAGTDTQYF.

The gene calls are TRBV28 and TRBJ2-7, with a tentative D call TRBD2 (6 bases). CDR1 is MDHEN and CDR2 is SYDVKM in the germline V gene. Trimming shortened V by 5 bases and J by 3 bases, and 14 bases separated the two germline ends. The CDR3 has 14 residues. The CDR3 DNA reads as TGTGCCAGCAGTCTCGGGACTTGGGGCTACGAGCAGTACTTC. Its protein is CASSLGTWGYEQYF.

This rearrangement joins TRBV20-1 to TRBJ2-1, with TRBD2 matching over 8 bases. Germline CDR1 and CDR2: DFQATT and SNEGSKA (reference sequence). This CDR3 region has 12 residues. The V and J ends lost 3 bases and 15 bases, in that order; junction bases with no gene match: 10. The CDR3 loop is CSASNGRGMVFF. For the CDR3, the DNA is TGCAGTGCTAGTAACGGGAGGGGTATGGTGTTCTTC.

The chain combines TRBV9 with TRBJ2-5; perhaps TRBD1 as D (5 bases). V gave up 4 bases and J gave up 3 bases, with 13 bases separating them. The CDR3 extends over 14 amino acids. CDR1 and CDR2 (germline): SGDLS, YYNGEE. The CDR3 loop reads CASSTGRNEETQYF. CDR3 nucleotide sequence: TGTGCCAGCAGCACAGGACGGAACGAAGAGACCCAGTACTTC.

The chain links TRBV10-1 to TRBJ2-3; 9 bases fit TRBD2. CDR1 and CDR2 (germline): WNHNN, SYGVQD (reference sequence). CDR3 length: 17 residues. V lost 0 bases to trimming and J lost 2 bases; unmatched junction nucleotides: 6. The CDR3 region has the DNA TGCGCCAGCAGTGAGTCGGCCAGCGGGAGGCCCACAGATACGCAGTATTTT. This codes for CASSESASGRPTDTQYF.

The CDR3 DNA reads as TGTGCCAGTAGGGGGGGGAGACAGGAGGTGAACACTGAAGCTTTCTTT. Translating gives CASRGGRQEVNTEAFF. The chain carries TRBV19 and TRBJ1-1; D perhaps matches TRBD1 (6 bases). CDR1 and CDR2 from the germline V gene are LNHDA and SQIVND (reference sequence). V was cut by 6 bases and J by 0 bases, with 17 bases left in between. This CDR3 is built from 16 residues.

This rearrangement joins TRBV6-6 to TRBJ2-5; TRBD2 matches 7 bases. Germline loops: CDR1 MNHNY, CDR2 SVGAGI (reference sequence). The trim removed 6 bases at V and 1 base at J, leaving 5 bases unmatched. CDR3 length: 14 residues. CDR3 amino acids: CASSPPSGQETQYF. CDR3 bases: TGTGCCAGCAGCCCACCTAGCGGCCAAGAGACCCAGTACTTC.

The V call is TRBV29-1, the J call TRBJ1-1; 8 positions agree with TRBD1. Germline V lookup: CDR1 SQVTM, CDR2 ANQGSEA. CDR3 size: 14 residues. V lost 4 bases, J lost 1 base, and 5 bases stayed unmatched. The DNA of the CDR3 is TGCAGCGTTGTCACCGGACAGGGGAACACTGAAGCTTTCTTT. Translation: CSVVTGQGNTEAFF. Drawing the rest from reference TRBV29-1 and TRBJ1-1, the complete variable domain is SAVISQKPSRDICQRGTSLTIQCQVDSQVTMMFWYRQQPGQSLTLIATANQGSEATYESGFVIDKFPISRPNLTFSTLTVSNMSPEDSSIYLCSVVTGQGNTEAFFGQGTRLTVV.

With respect to this clone: The germline gene is not matched at one end of the junction; a read error may be the cause. The J gene is TRBJ2-1, the V gene TRBV19; D perhaps matches TRBD2 (6 bases). This CDR3 has 12 amino acids. The germline V gene encodes CDR1 LNHDA and CDR2 SQIVND (reference sequence). For the CDR3, the DNA is TGTGCCAGTAGTCCCCGGGAGAGGGGTTTGATCTTC. Residues: CASSPRERGLIF.

The chain links TRBV10-2 to TRBJ1-1; D call uncertain. CDR1 and CDR2 (germline): WSHSY, SAAADI. Trimming cost V 8 bases and J 0 bases, with 13 bases left between them. The CDR3 totals 14 residues. The CDR3 DNA follows: TGCGCCAGCTACTACACTGGCTTGAACACTGAAGCTTTCTTT. Its protein is CASYYTGLNTEAFF.

This chain connects TRBV7-8 to TRBJ2-7, with D possibly matching TRBD1 (7 bases). V lost 3 bases, J lost 0 bases, and 15 bases lay in between. Germline-derived CDR1 and CDR2 are SGHVS and FQNEAQ. The CDR3 loop spans 16 amino acids. The CDR3 sequence: CASSFGGGATSYEQYF. DNA for the CDR3: TGTGCCAGCAGCTTCGGAGGGGGCGCAACCTCCTACGAGCAGTACTTC. The full variable domain, completed using reference TRBV7-8 and TRBJ2-7, is GAGVSQSPRYKVAKRGQDVALRCDPISGHVSLFWYQQALGQGPEFLTYFQNEAQLDKSGLPSDRFFAERPEGSVSTLKIQRTQQEDSAVYLCASSFGGGATSYEQYFGPGTRLTVT.

J is TRBJ2-5 and V is TRBV7-9; D is uncertain. This CDR3 has 11 residues. The germline V gene has CDR1 SEHNR and CDR2 FQNEAQ (reference sequence). Trimming pared 4 bases from V and 2 bases from J, leaving 2 bases between. CDR3 sequence reads: CASSSQETQYF. CDR3 coding DNA: TGTGCCAGCAGCTCACAAGAGACCCAGTACTTC.

With respect to this clone: This same CDR3 is encoded by further DNA sequences in the sample. The chain couples TRBV18 to TRBJ2-2; 7 nucleotides align to TRBD1. The CDR3 covers 15 residues. V trimming: 6 bases; J trimming: 4 bases; junction bases outside the gene matches: 8. Germline values: CDR1 KGHSH, CDR2 LQKENI. The DNA for the CDR3 is TGTGCCAGCTCGCCCCGACAGGGTCCCACCGGGGAGCTGTTTTTT. Translating it yields CASSPRQGPTGELFF.

The rearrangement uses TRBV15 and TRBJ1-5, with 9 bases lining up with TRBD1. CDR3 size: 15 residues. The J segment lost 4 bases and the V segment lost 6 bases, leaving 7 bases of the junction unmatched. Germline loops: CDR1 LNHNV, CDR2 YYDKDF (reference sequence). For the CDR3, the DNA is TGTGCCACCAGTAGGTCGGGACAGGGAAATCAGCCCCAGCATTTT. Protein product: CATSRSGQGNQPQHF.

The table lists this clone with a count of one. The chain joins TRBV19 to TRBJ1-4, with TRBD1 as a possible D gene (5 bases). There are 14 residues in the CDR3. Germline loops: CDR1 LNHDA, CDR2 SQIVND (reference sequence). Trimming cost V 5 bases and J 7 bases, with 14 bases left between them. The CDR3 spells CASSQGLVGEKLFF. Written as DNA, the CDR3 is TGTGCCAGTAGTCAGGGTTTAGTAGGTGAAAAACTGTTTTTT.

CDR3 sequence: CATSPHRDDQPQHF. The CDR3, as DNA: TGTGCCACCAGCCCCCACAGGGACGATCAGCCCCAGCATTTT. The chain couples TRBV24-1 to TRBJ1-5; a possible D gene is TRBD1 (6 bases). V shed 7 bases and J shed 5 bases, with 14 bases lying between them. Germline-derived CDR1 and CDR2 are KGHDR and SFDVKD. The CDR3 extends over 14 amino acids.

The CDR3 DNA reads as TGTGCCAGCAGCACCCGGACAGAAGACAACTATGGCTACACCTTC. Its translation is CASSTRTEDNYGYTF. The chain carries TRBV5-4 and TRBJ1-2, with D perhaps matching TRBD1 (6 bases). V lost 4 bases and J lost 2, with 15 bases in between. The CDR3 contains 15 residues. From germline, CDR1 is SGHNT and CDR2 YYREEE (reference sequence).

V usage is TRBV30 and J usage is TRBJ1-3, with D hard to call. Germline loops: CDR1 GTSNPN, CDR2 SVGIG (reference sequence). CDR3 length equals 14 residues. Trimming shortened V by 0 bases and J by 7 bases, and 13 bases separated the two germline ends. This CDR3 is CAWSVQGSRNTIYF. CDR3 sequence (DNA): TGTGCCTGGAGTGTACAAGGGAGCCGCAACACCATATATTTT. The variable domain in full, completed from reference TRBV30 and TRBJ1-3, reads SQTIHQWPATLVQPVGSPLSLECTVEGTSNPNLYWYRQAAGRGLQLLFYSVGIGQISSEVPQNLSASRPQDRQFILSSKKLLLSDSGFYLCAWSVQGSRNTIYFGEGSWLTVV.

This rearrangement joins TRBV7-9 to TRBJ1-5; the D gene is possibly TRBD1 (6 bases). Looked up from germline, CDR1 is SEHNR and CDR2 is FQNEAQ (reference sequence). The CDR3 has 13 residues. The ends were cut back, 5 bases at V and 4 bases at J, with 9 bases in the middle. CDR3 region: CASSVQGNQPQHF. DNA for the CDR3: TGTGCCAGCAGCGTACAGGGTAATCAGCCCCAGCATTTT.

The chain joins TRBV19 to TRBJ2-1; the D gene is possibly TRBD2 (6 bases). CDR1 is LNHDA, CDR2 SQIVND, per germline (reference sequence). The germline V and J ends were trimmed by 1 base and 4 bases, with 14 bases remaining between them. This CDR3 is 16 amino acids long. The CDR3 protein is CASSIAASVPYNEQFF. The CDR3, as DNA: TGTGCCAGTAGTATAGCCGCTAGCGTCCCTTACAATGAGCAGTTCTTC.

The V gene is TRBV11-2, the J gene TRBJ2-1; no clear D gene. V was pared by 4 bases and J by 2 bases, with 9 bases between. Germline CDR1 and CDR2: SGHAT and FQNNGV. The CDR3 length is 14 residues. CDR3 nucleotide sequence: TGTGCCAGCAGCTCCTCAGGCCCCTACAATGAGCAGTTCTTC. Translating it yields CASSSSGPYNEQFF.